The 32 T cell receptor beta chains reported below all come from one sample, sequenced in a study of blood T cell repertoires in COVID-19. Sequencing used immunoSEQ multiplex PCR; TCRdb keeps in-frame clones, though not all of them. The data show about 270,000 clones, roughly 86% seen once. The sample was peripheral blood. The receptors originated from a woman in her fifties or sixties who had recovered from COVID-19.

The chain carries TRBV5-8 and TRBJ1-5, with D unclear. Germline values: CDR1 SGHTS, CDR2 YDEGEE. The CDR3 runs to 15 residues. Deletions cut 6 bases from V and 0 bases from J, with 13 bases between. The CDR3 here is CASTPLIYSNQPQHF. The CDR3 coding sequence is TGTGCCAGCACCCCCCTGATCTATAGCAATCAGCCCCAGCATTTT. Looking up the rest from reference TRBV5-8 and TRBJ1-5 gives the full variable domain: EAGVTQSPTHLIKTRGQQATLRCSPISGHTSVYWYQQALGLGLQFLLWYDEGEERNRGNFPPRFSGRQFPNYSSELNVNALELEDSALYLCASTPLIYSNQPQHFGDGTRLSIL.

V and J are TRBV18 and TRBJ1-2; 9 positions match TRBD1. Germline CDR1 is KGHSH and CDR2 is LQKENI. There are 15 residues in the CDR3. V shed 3 bases, J shed 8 bases, and the junction held 10 bases outside the gene matches. The CDR3 DNA reads TGTGCCAGCTCACCTCGGGAACAGGGGGCCGGAGGCTACACCTTC. It yields the protein CASSPREQGAGGYTF.

This rearrangement joins TRBV6-6 to TRBJ2-7; TRBD1 or TRBD2 may be the D gene (5 bases each). Germline V lookup: CDR1 MNHNY, CDR2 SVGAGI (reference sequence). The CDR3 contains 14 residues. V dropped 5 bases and J dropped 2 bases, with 13 bases sitting between them. CDR3 nucleotides: TGTGCCAGCAGTCGATCGGGGCCTACCTACGAGCAGTACTTC. The encoded protein is CASSRSGPTYEQYF.

V usage is TRBV5-1 and J usage is TRBJ1-2; 8 bases are a match to TRBD1. The CDR3 length is 15 residues. V was clipped by 4 bases and J by 3 bases; unmatched bases: 8. Germline lookup yields CDR1 SGHRS and CDR2 YFSETQ. The CDR3 DNA is TGCGCCAGCAGCCCTCTTCAGGGGGCGGACTATGGCTACACCTTC. Its protein product is CASSPLQGADYGYTF.

The chain joins TRBV3-1 (or the pseudogene TRBV3-2) to TRBJ1-3; TRBD1 is a possible D gene (6 bases). CDR3 length equals 14 residues. Trimming stripped 4 bases from V and 4 bases from J, with 11 bases between. The germline gives CDR1 LGHDT, CDR2 YNNKEL (reference sequence). CDR3 residues: CASSLVDRGNTIYF. As DNA, the CDR3 is TGTGCCAGCAGCCTCGTCGACAGGGGAAACACCATATATTTT.

The chain recombines TRBV5-1 with TRBJ2-2; 9 bases match TRBD2. The CDR3 has 16 amino acids. Germline V gives CDR1 SGHRS, CDR2 YFSETQ. V was pared by 0 bases and J by 5 bases, with 5 bases of the junction left unmatched. CDR3 sequence: CASSLAAGGPTGELFF. CDR3 in DNA: TGCGCCAGCAGCTTGGCGGCGGGGGGGCCGACCGGGGAGCTGTTTTTT.

V and J are TRBV5-1 and TRBJ2-5; TRBD1 matches at 9 bases. CDR3 length: 15 amino acids. The germline gives CDR1 SGHRS, CDR2 YFSETQ. V shed 3 bases, J shed 2 bases, and the junction held 5 bases outside the gene matches. The CDR3 DNA is TGCGCCAGCAGCTCCCGTGACAGGGGGCAAGAGACCCAGTACTTC. Translated: CASSSRDRGQETQYF.

The chain links TRBV6-5 to TRBJ1-1; the D is unclear. Trimming left V 10 bases short and J 1 base short, with 13 bases between. This CDR3 has 13 residues. CDR1 and CDR2 from the germline V gene are MNHEY and SVGAGI. CDR3 sequence reads: CATFRESNTEAFF. The DNA of the CDR3 is TGTGCCACCTTTAGAGAGTCGAACACTGAAGCTTTCTTT.

This chain connects TRBV5-1 to TRBJ2-3, with TRBD1 matching 9 bases. Per the germline V gene, CDR1 is SGHRS and CDR2 is YFSETQ. With 4 bases clipped from V and 4 bases from J, the junction kept 10 bases outside the gene matches. The CDR3 extends over 16 amino acids. DNA of the CDR3: TGCGCCAGCAGCCTAGAGGGACAGGGTGAGGCAGATACGCAGTATTTT. This sequence encodes CASSLEGQGEADTQYF.

This clone was counted a single time. The chain links TRBV3-1 (or the pseudogene TRBV3-2) to TRBJ1-5, with a weak D call TRBD1 (6 bases). This CDR3 spans 16 amino acids. V was pared by 4 bases and J by 5 bases, with 18 bases between. Per the germline V gene, CDR1 is LGHDT and CDR2 is YNNKEL (reference sequence). The CDR3 loop is CASSPWPGQQDQPQHF. The CDR3 DNA sequence: TGTGCCAGCAGCCCATGGCCTGGACAGCAGGATCAGCCCCAGCATTTT.

The rearrangement uses TRBV7-2 and TRBJ2-5; 8 bases align to TRBD2. From germline, CDR1 is SGHTA and CDR2 FQGNSA. Trimming cost V 5 bases and J 5 bases; bases outside gene matches: 4. The CDR3 runs to 13 residues. The CDR3 nucleotides are TGTGCCAGCAGCCCCTCGGGGGGGGAGACCCAGTACTTC. This sequence encodes CASSPSGGETQYF.

The CDR3 sequence is CASRAAGAGNEQFF. Here the CDR3 DNA reads TGTGCCAGCAGGGCCGCGGGGGCGGGGAATGAGCAGTTCTTC. V gene TRBV7-3 combines with J gene TRBJ2-1; a weak D match, TRBD2 (7 bases). The CDR3 spans 14 residues. V was cut by 6 bases and J by 7 bases, with 16 bases left in between. Germline-derived CDR1 and CDR2 are SGHTA and FQGTGA.

The chain combines TRBV7-2 with TRBJ1-5; no definite D call. In germline, CDR1 is SGHTA, CDR2 FQGNSA. The CDR3 consists of 13 residues. Trimming shortened V by 2 bases and J by 4 bases, and 6 bases separated the two germline ends. The chain's CDR3 is CASSLPGNQPQHF. CDR3 nucleotides: TGTGCCAGCAGCTTACCCGGGAATCAGCCCCAGCATTTT.

The rearrangement joins TRBV28 to TRBJ1-6, with D possibly being TRBD1 (6 bases). The length of the CDR3 is 15 residues. V was trimmed by 7 bases and J by 2 bases, leaving 12 bases between them. Germline V lookup: CDR1 MDHEN, CDR2 SYDVKM. CDR3 nucleotides: TGTGCCAGCATCCAAGGGGGTACCTATAATTCACCCCTCCACTTT. As protein: CASIQGGTYNSPLHF.

This clone was seen a handful of times. V gene TRBV6-5 combines with J gene TRBJ1-6; the match to TRBD1 covers 8 bases. In germline, CDR1 is MNHEY, CDR2 SVGAGI. After removal of 6 bases from V and 9 bases from J, the junction contained 10 bases not matched to a gene. The CDR3 is 15 amino acids. The CDR3 here is CASRSRGQGSSPLHF. Written as DNA, the CDR3 is TGTGCCAGCAGGTCCAGGGGGCAGGGAAGTTCACCCCTCCACTTT.

The chain is built from TRBV6-5 and TRBJ1-4; D is possibly TRBD1 (6 bases). V was trimmed by 5 bases and J by 8 bases, leaving 18 bases between them. CDR1 is MNHEY and CDR2 is SVGAGI in the germline V gene. This CDR3 spans 15 amino acids. The CDR3 sequence: CASSPPAGVREKLFF. The DNA of the CDR3 is TGTGCCAGCAGTCCCCCGGCAGGGGTCAGAGAAAAACTGTTTTTT.

The chain employs TRBV5-5 and TRBJ2-5; 9 nucleotides match TRBD1. The CDR3 covers 14 residues. V shed 4 bases and J 5 bases; nucleotides not matched to a gene: 6. Per germline, CDR1 SGHKS and CDR2 YYEKEE (reference sequence). The CDR3 loop is CASSQPGQGETQYF. CDR3 nucleotide sequence: TGTGCCAGCAGCCAACCTGGACAGGGGGAGACCCAGTACTTC.

Written as DNA, the CDR3 is TGTGCCAGCAGTTTCACGCAGGGGTCGTACGAGCAGTACTTC. This gives the protein CASSFTQGSYEQYF. The rearrangement links TRBV28 to TRBJ2-7, with a weak D call TRBD1 (6 bases). The CDR3 sequence is 14 residues long. V was trimmed by 3 bases and J by 4 bases, leaving 13 bases between them. CDR1 and CDR2 (germline): MDHEN, SYDVKM. Full variable domain (outside the CDR3, taken from reference TRBV28 and TRBJ2-7): DVKVTQSSRYLVKRTGEKVFLECVQDMDHENMFWYRQDPGLGLRLIYFSYDVKMKEKGDIPEGYSVSREKKERFSLILESASTNQTSMYLCASSFTQGSYEQYFGPGTRLTVT.

This chain links TRBV9 with TRBJ2-1; TRBD2 matches 7 bases. Unmatched junction bases numbered 10, after V lost 4 bases and J lost 3 bases. The CDR3 totals 16 residues. Germline loops: CDR1 SGDLS, CDR2 YYNGEE. CDR3 DNA: TGTGCCAGCAGCCCTTCGACTAGCCTCCTCTACAATGAGCAGTTCTTC. It codes for CASSPSTSLLYNEQFF.

The CDR3 loop reads CASSSAGKGGSPLHF. The CDR3 region has the DNA TGTGCCAGCAGTTCGGCGGGAAAGGGTGGGTCACCCCTCCACTTT. The V call is TRBV25-1, the J call TRBJ1-6; no clear D gene. The CDR3 runs to 15 residues. The germline CDR1 and CDR2 sequences are MGHDK and SYGVNS. V lost 5 bases to trimming and J lost 10 bases, with 18 bases between them.

This clone has only one observation. J is TRBJ2-3 and V is TRBV7-3; the D gene is possibly TRBD1 (6 bases). The CDR3 extends over 15 amino acids. Trimming stripped 2 bases from V and 4 bases from J, with 13 bases between. Germline V gives CDR1 SGHTA, CDR2 FQGTGA. CDR3 nucleotides: TGTGCCAGCAGCTTACAGGGGACGGACCCAGATACGCAGTATTTT. Amino acid sequence: CASSLQGTDPDTQYF.

V gene TRBV28 combines with J gene TRBJ1-4, with D possibly being TRBD1 (5 bases). The germline V gene has CDR1 MDHEN and CDR2 SYDVKM. V lost 6 bases to trimming and J lost 1 base, with 18 bases between them. The CDR3 covers 17 residues. CDR3 sequence reads: CASSPPLGHQTNEKLFF. CDR3 coding DNA: TGTGCCAGCAGCCCGCCGCTCGGACACCAAACTAATGAAAAACTGTTTTTT.

V is TRBV6-5 and J is TRBJ1-1; the D is unclear. Trimming removed 3 bases from V and 1 base from J, with 12 bases in between. Germline CDR1 is MNHEY and CDR2 is SVGAGI. The CDR3 sequence is 15 residues long. Here the CDR3 reads CASSYDEFGNTEAFF. CDR3 nucleotides: TGTGCCAGCAGTTATGATGAGTTTGGGAACACTGAAGCTTTCTTT.

This clone has just a few counts. V gene TRBV12-2 combines with J gene TRBJ1-4. TRBV12-2 is a recognized pseudogene. CDR3 length: 16 residues. The CDR3 spells CASRFSKKTSNEKLFF. Written as DNA, the CDR3 is TGTGCAAGTCGCTTCTCTAAGAAGACTTCTAATGAAAAACTGTTTTTT.

V is TRBV3-1 (or the pseudogene TRBV3-2) and J is TRBJ2-3, with unresolved D. With 2 bases removed from V and 2 bases from J, the gap between germline ends came to 8 bases. CDR1 is LGHDT and CDR2 is YNNKEL in the germline V gene (reference sequence). The CDR3 totals 14 residues. The CDR3 protein is CASSQFLLTDTQYF. In DNA, the CDR3 is TGTGCCAGCAGCCAATTTCTTCTCACAGATACGCAGTATTTT.

V is TRBV28 and J is TRBJ2-5; D is possibly TRBD2 (5 bases). V lost 4 bases to trimming and J lost 3 bases, with 15 bases between them. Germline CDR1 reads MDHEN; CDR2 reads SYDVKM. The CDR3 consists of 15 residues. The CDR3 nucleotides are TGTGCCAGCAGTTCCCCGGGGAGAGGGAAAGAGACCCAGTACTTC. Its translation is CASSSPGRGKETQYF.

The chain carries TRBV19 and TRBJ2-3; D gene unclear. Germline assignment: CDR1 LNHDA and CDR2 SQIVND (reference sequence). The CDR3 sequence is 13 residues long. The ends were cut back, 5 bases at V and 6 bases at J, with 12 bases in the middle. As DNA, the CDR3 is TGTGCCAGTAGTCCCCCACGCGGCGATACGCAGTATTTT. It specifies CASSPPRGDTQYF.

This chain uses TRBV6-5 with TRBJ2-5; TRBD1 might be the D (5 bases). Germline-derived CDR1 and CDR2 are MNHEY and SVGAGI. The CDR3 sequence is 16 residues long. Between the trimmed V and J ends, which lost 0 bases and 5 bases, there was a span of 16 bases. The CDR3 DNA is TGTGCCAGCAGTTACTCGTCTCCGCCTCAGGGCGAGACCCAGTACTTC. Translated: CASSYSSPPQGETQYF.

This clone was counted once. V usage is TRBV18 and J usage is TRBJ1-1; weak D call: TRBD1 (5 bases). V lost 4 bases and J 3 bases, leaving 9 bases between the germline ends. The CDR3 totals 13 residues. Germline V lookup: CDR1 KGHSH, CDR2 LQKENI. CDR3 bases: TGTGCCAGCTCACGTCGGGGGGACACTGAAGCTTTCTTT. It specifies CASSRRGDTEAFF.

The rearrangement links TRBV28 to TRBJ1-2, with 9 bases aligning to TRBD1. From germline, CDR1 is MDHEN and CDR2 SYDVKM. The ends lost 2 bases at V and 8 bases at J; junction bases unmatched: 6. This CDR3 region has 14 residues. CDR3 residues: CASSLTTGGRGYTF. The CDR3 nucleotides are TGTGCCAGCAGTTTAACTACAGGGGGCAGGGGCTACACCTTC.

J is TRBJ1-1 and V is TRBV19; 8 bases fit TRBD1. Germline loops: CDR1 LNHDA, CDR2 SQIVND (reference sequence). This CDR3 has 15 amino acids. After removal of 0 bases from V and 5 bases from J, the junction contained 5 bases not matched to a gene. The CDR3, as DNA: TGTGCCAGTAGTATAGATAGGACAGGGAGTACTGAAGCTTTCTTT. It codes for CASSIDRTGSTEAFF.

This clone has a single count. The chain links TRBV10-3 to TRBJ2-3; D perhaps matches TRBD2 (6 bases). CDR3 length: 14 residues. Germline V gives CDR1 ENHRY, CDR2 SYGVKD. The germline V and J ends were trimmed by 8 bases and 3 bases, with 15 bases remaining between them. The CDR3 region has the DNA TGTGCCATCTCCGGGGCGGGGTATACAGATACGCAGTATTTT. Residues: CAISGAGYTDTQYF.